One and the same sample provided the 24 T cell receptor beta chains below, sequenced in a study of shared clonotypes between healthy human individuals. Generated by immunoSEQ multiplex PCR, the TCRdb table keeps only in-frame clones and is missing some. The sample includes about 2.3 million clones, 92% of them seen just once. What was sequenced was naive CD4+ T cells from PBMCs. Subset specified: CD45RA+ positively selected. These receptors originate from a man aged 18-30 years in good health. Some clones in this sample may be carry-over from other donors' samples.

The V call is TRBV9, the J call TRBJ1-1, with TRBD1 matching over 9 bases. V lost 4 bases and J lost 3; bases outside the gene matches: 7. The CDR3 extends over 15 amino acids. Germline V gene lookup returns CDR1 SGDLS and CDR2 YYNGEE. The CDR3 here is CASSKGQGRDTEAFF. The CDR3 DNA is TGTGCCAGCAGCAAGGGACAGGGTCGGGACACTGAAGCTTTCTTT.

The chain carries TRBV19 and TRBJ2-4; D assignment may be TRBD1 or TRBD2 (5 bases each). V was trimmed by 4 bases and J by 3 bases, leaving 19 bases between them. The CDR3 runs to 17 residues. CDR1 and CDR2 from the germline V gene are LNHDA and SQIVND (reference sequence). CDR3 bases: TGTGCCAGTAGTACGGGACCCCCCAGACTGGTCAAAAACATTCAGTACTTC. Protein sequence: CASSTGPPRLVKNIQYF. Combining the CDR3 with reference TRBV19 and TRBJ2-4 gives the whole variable domain DGGITQSPKYLFRKEGQNVTLSCEQNLNHDAMYWYRQDPGQGLRLIYYSQIVNDFQKGDIAEGYSVSREKKESFPLTVTSAQKNPTAFYLCASSTGPPRLVKNIQYFGAGTRLSVL.

The V call is TRBV6-4, the J call TRBJ1-2; 8 positions match TRBD1. With 0 bases clipped from V and 3 bases from J, the junction kept 6 bases outside the gene matches. CDR1 and CDR2 (germline): MRHNA, SNTAGT. This CDR3 has 16 amino acids. CDR3 sequence reads: CASSDSGQGGDYGYTF. For the CDR3, the DNA is TGTGCCAGCAGTGACTCAGGACAGGGAGGGGACTATGGCTACACCTTC.

J is TRBJ2-3 and V is TRBV10-3, with TRBD1 matching over 10 bases. The CDR3 has 14 amino acids. CDR1 and CDR2 (germline): ENHRY, SYGVKD. J lost 4 bases, V lost 6 bases, and 4 bases had no gene match. Here the CDR3 reads CAIRGQGRSDTQYF. In DNA form, the CDR3 reads TGTGCCATCAGGGGACAGGGGCGGTCAGATACGCAGTATTTT.

This chain joins TRBV2 and TRBJ2-7; TRBD1 is a possible D gene (5 bases). The germline V gene encodes CDR1 SNHLY and CDR2 FYNNEI. V was shortened by 3 bases and J by 3 bases, with 18 bases between the two germline ends. The CDR3 loop spans 16 amino acids. Here the CDR3 reads CASSDWQGKSLYEQYF. The CDR3 bases are TGTGCCAGCAGTGACTGGCAGGGAAAGTCCCTCTACGAGCAGTACTTC.

This clone has only a few counts. The chain combines TRBV30 with TRBJ1-5; D is ambiguous. Germline values: CDR1 GTSNPN, CDR2 SVGIG (reference sequence). Trimming removed 8 bases from V and 0 bases from J, with 17 bases in between. The CDR3 is made up of 15 amino acids. CDR3 in DNA: TGTGCCCACCCATCCCGAGAACTTAGCAATCAGCCCCAGCATTTT. Translated, it gives CAHPSRELSNQPQHF.

The chain joins TRBV6-6 to TRBJ1-5; maybe TRBD1 (6 bases). V was shortened by 7 bases and J by 1 base, with 17 bases between the two germline ends. The CDR3 has 16 residues. Germline CDR1 reads MNHNY; CDR2 reads SVGAGI (reference sequence). The CDR3 DNA reads as TGTGCCAGCATGGTCAGGGGCCGAGCCAGCAATCAGCCCCAGCATTTT. It translates to CASMVRGRASNQPQHF.

The chain employs TRBV23-1 and TRBJ2-1; D is possibly TRBD1 (5 bases). TRBV23-1 is an ORF for which the function is uncertain. With 0 bases removed from V and 1 base from J, the gap between germline ends came to 10 bases. The CDR3 length is 16 residues. The CDR3 sequence: CASSQSIRGSYNEQFF. CDR3 sequence (DNA): TGCGCCAGCAGTCAATCGATTAGGGGTTCCTACAATGAGCAGTTCTTC.

The J gene is TRBJ2-7, the V gene TRBV6-1; the match to TRBD1 covers 10 bases. CDR1 is MNHNS, CDR2 SASEGT, per germline. The CDR3 extends over 13 amino acids. Trimming removed 8 bases from V and 2 bases from J; junction bases left unmatched: 3. CDR3 bases: TGTGCCAGCTTGGGACAGGGGCCCTACGAGCAGTACTTC. Translating gives CASLGQGPYEQYF.

This rearrangement joins TRBV5-1 to TRBJ2-2; TRBD1 might be the D (5 bases). Trimming took off 4 bases at V and 7 bases at J, with 17 bases between the two ends. This CDR3 is built from 15 residues. Per the germline V gene, CDR1 is SGHRS and CDR2 is YFSETQ. CDR3 amino acids: CASSGQGVGGGELFF. CDR3 coding DNA: TGCGCCAGCAGCGGCCAAGGGGTAGGCGGCGGGGAGCTGTTTTTT.

This clone occurred a few times. This chain uses TRBV5-1 with TRBJ1-1; 7 bases align to TRBD1. The germline V gene has CDR1 SGHRS and CDR2 YFSETQ. The J segment lost 0 bases and the V segment lost 1 base, leaving 3 bases of the junction unmatched. This CDR3 is built from 15 residues. Here the CDR3 DNA reads TGCGCCAGCAGCTTGCGAGGGGGCTTGAACACTGAAGCTTTCTTT. Its translation is CASSLRGGLNTEAFF.

The V and J genes are TRBV28 and TRBJ1-2; no firm D call. The germline CDR1 and CDR2 sequences are MDHEN and SYDVKM. Between the trimmed V and J ends, which lost 3 bases and 8 bases, there was a span of 4 bases. The CDR3 spans 10 residues. Here the CDR3 DNA reads TGTGCCAGCAGTTTGGAAGGCTACACCTTC. Protein sequence: CASSLEGYTF.

The genes are TRBV7-2 and TRBJ2-2; 7 bases are shared with TRBD2. This CDR3 region has 16 residues. Germline assignment: CDR1 SGHTA and CDR2 FQGNSA. Unmatched junction bases numbered 3, after V lost 1 base and J lost 1 base. Here the CDR3 DNA reads TGTGCCAGCAGCTTAGTCACTAGCGTGAACACCGGGGAGCTGTTTTTT. It yields the protein CASSLVTSVNTGELFF.

This clone appeared once. J is TRBJ2-3 and V is TRBV5-1; D gene ambiguous. Deletions cut 1 base from V and 1 base from J, with 7 bases between. This CDR3 comprises 14 residues. Per the germline V gene, CDR1 is SGHRS and CDR2 is YFSETQ. CDR3 in DNA: TGCGCCAGCAGCTTGAGTACAGGCACAGATACGCAGTATTTT. Translation: CASSLSTGTDTQYF.

This clone came up once. This chain connects TRBV29-1 to TRBJ2-1; 8 nucleotides match TRBD1. V shed 6 bases and J 8 bases; nucleotides not matched to a gene: 6. The CDR3 totals 12 residues. Per the germline V gene, CDR1 is SQVTM and CDR2 is ANQGSEA. CDR3 in DNA: TGCAGCGTCGGACAGGGAGGCGATGAGCAGTTCTTC. Translation: CSVGQGGDEQFF.

Regarding this clone: Within the sample, other DNA sequences also encode this same CDR3. The V gene is TRBV2, the J gene TRBJ1-5, with 7 bases identical to TRBD1. Per the germline V gene, CDR1 is SNHLY and CDR2 is FYNNEI. V was clipped by 4 bases and J by 0 bases; unmatched bases: 0. The CDR3 extends over 14 amino acids. CDR3 sequence: CASSGTGSNQPQHF. Here the CDR3 DNA reads TGTGCCAGCAGTGGGACAGGTAGCAATCAGCCCCAGCATTTT.

With regard to this clone: The sample holds other DNA sequences that translate to the same CDR3. The chain is built from TRBV9 and TRBJ2-7; TRBD2 aligns across 9 bases. This CDR3 is built from 13 residues. The germline V gene encodes CDR1 SGDLS and CDR2 YYNGEE. V was clipped by 5 bases and J by 0 bases; unmatched bases: 0. The CDR3 loop is CASSSGSSYEQYF. Written as DNA, the CDR3 is TGTGCCAGCAGTAGCGGGAGCTCCTACGAGCAGTACTTC.

The chain couples TRBV7-2 to TRBJ1-3; D unresolved. Germline CDR1 reads SGHTA; CDR2 reads FQGNSA. Trimming cost V 1 base and J 6 bases, with 7 bases left between them. The CDR3 is 13 amino acids. The CDR3 loop reads CASSLGSINTIYF. CDR3 bases: TGTGCCAGCAGCTTAGGGTCCATAAACACCATATATTTT. Full variable domain (missing parts from reference TRBV7-2 and TRBJ1-3): GAGVSQSPSNKVTEKGKDVELRCDPISGHTALYWYRQSLGQGLEFLIYFQGNSAPDKSGLPSDRFSAERTGGSVSTLTIQRTQQEDSAVYLCASSLGSINTIYFGEGSWLTVV.

The chain has TRBV15 and TRBJ2-3; 10 positions agree with TRBD1. V trimming: 1 base; J trimming: 3 bases; junction bases outside the gene matches: 7. The CDR3 is 17 residues long. In germline, CDR1 is LNHNV, CDR2 YYDKDF (reference sequence). The CDR3 loop reads CATSRARQGALTDTQYF. As DNA, the CDR3 is TGTGCCACCAGCAGAGCAAGACAGGGGGCTTTGACAGATACGCAGTATTTT.

The CDR3: CASSPATGGDQPQHF. The CDR3, as DNA: TGTGCCAGCTCACCGGCGACAGGGGGCGATCAGCCCCAGCATTTT. This chain joins TRBV18 and TRBJ1-5; 10 nucleotides line up with TRBD1. V gave up 3 bases and J gave up 5 bases; unmatched junction bases: 4. CDR3 length: 15 amino acids. CDR1 and CDR2 (germline): KGHSH, LQKENI.

Concerning this clone: Other DNA sequences in the same sample also yield this CDR3. The genes are TRBV18 and TRBJ2-7; D could derive from TRBD1 or TRBD2 (5 bases each). Per germline, CDR1 KGHSH and CDR2 LQKENI. This CDR3 spans 14 amino acids. The V end lost 2 bases, the J end lost 2 bases, and 10 bases lay between the germline ends. The DNA for the CDR3 is TGTGCCAGCTCACCAGGGGACGGGGCCTACGAGCAGTACTTC. It translates to CASSPGDGAYEQYF.

This chain uses TRBV5-1 with TRBJ2-1; no definite D call. This CDR3 comprises 15 residues. The V end lost 3 bases, the J end lost 7 bases, and 17 bases lay between the germline ends. Germline V lookup: CDR1 SGHRS, CDR2 YFSETQ. In DNA form, the CDR3 reads TGCGCCAGCAGCTCATCCTACAATCCTCGGAATGAGCAGTTCTTC. Encoded protein: CASSSSYNPRNEQFF. Supplemented by reference TRBV5-1 and TRBJ2-1, the full variable domain reads KAGVTQTPRYLIKTRGQQVTLSCSPISGHRSVSWYQQTPGQGLQFLFEYFSETQRNKGNFPGRFSGRQFSNSRSEMNVSTLELGDSALYLCASSSSYNPRNEQFFGPGTRLTVL.

This CDR3 is CASSLGGTPPYNQPQHF. The CDR3 nucleotides read TGTGCCAGCAGCTTAGGGGGGACCCCTCCCTACAATCAGCCCCAGCATTTT. V and J are TRBV11-2 and TRBJ1-5; D might be TRBD1 (5 bases). The germline CDR1 and CDR2 sequences are SGHAT and FQNNGV. V lost 1 base and J lost 3, with 16 bases in between. CDR3 size: 17 residues.

V usage is TRBV7-3 and J usage is TRBJ1-1; D not resolved. V lost 3 bases to trimming and J lost 0 bases, with 5 bases between them. This CDR3 is 13 amino acids long. Germline CDR1 reads SGHTA; CDR2 reads FQGTGA. The DNA for the CDR3 is TGTGCCAGCAGCTTCAAGGTGAACACTGAAGCTTTCTTT. This gives the protein CASSFKVNTEAFF.